Each of the 18 T cell receptor beta chains below was sequenced from the same sample in a study of blood T cell repertoires in COVID-19. The assay was immunoSEQ multiplex PCR, and TCRdb's table has in-frame clones only and misses some. The sample has over 150,000 clones; roughly 80% are singletons. The sequenced material came from peripheral blood. These receptors all stem from a man in his 70s with acute or convalescent COVID-19.

V gene TRBV19 combines with J gene TRBJ1-1, with 8 bases lining up with TRBD1. V dropped 7 bases and J dropped 1; count of bases not matched to a gene: 8. Germline values: CDR1 LNHDA, CDR2 SQIVND (reference sequence). The CDR3 totals 15 residues. In DNA, the CDR3 is TGTGCCAGTATCACCAAGGACAGGGCGAACACTGAAGCTTTCTTT. It codes for CASITKDRANTEAFF.

CDR3 region: CASSHSDRGDSYEQYF. CDR3 nucleotide sequence: TGCGCCAGCAGTCACTCGGACAGGGGGGACTCCTACGAGCAGTACTTC. The chain links TRBV23-1 to TRBJ2-7, with 10 positions matching TRBD1. TRBV23-1 qualifies as an ORF whose function is uncertain. With 3 bases clipped from V and 0 bases from J, the junction kept 5 bases outside the gene matches. The length of the CDR3 is 16 residues.

V usage is TRBV3-1 (or the pseudogene TRBV3-2) and J usage is TRBJ2-2, with TRBD1 as a possible D gene (5 bases). CDR1 is LGHDT, CDR2 YNNKEL, per germline (reference sequence). The CDR3 consists of 15 residues. V shed 7 bases and J shed 0 bases, with 12 bases lying between them. In DNA form, the CDR3 reads TGTGCCAGCACCGCAGGGAACCCGAACACCGGGGAGCTGTTTTTT. Translated: CASTAGNPNTGELFF.

This clone is a singleton in its sample. The chain has TRBV5-6 and TRBJ2-2; 7 nucleotides line up with TRBD1. J was trimmed by 1 base and V by 1 base; bases with no gene match: 4. The CDR3 has 16 amino acids. Germline V gene lookup returns CDR1 SGHDT and CDR2 YYEEEE. CDR3 DNA: TGTGCCAGCAGCTTGTACCGACAGGGGAACACCGGGGAGCTGTTTTTT. Its protein product is CASSLYRQGNTGELFF.

The genes are TRBV19 and TRBJ1-2, with D unclear. The CDR3 is made up of 13 amino acids. CDR1 is LNHDA, CDR2 SQIVND, per germline (reference sequence). Trimming stripped 6 bases from V and 2 bases from J, with 10 bases between. CDR3: CASRGDLNYGYTF. CDR3 sequence (DNA): TGTGCCAGTAGGGGCGACCTCAACTATGGCTACACCTTC.

The gene calls are TRBV3-1 (or the pseudogene TRBV3-2) and TRBJ1-2, with D possibly being TRBD1 (5 bases). This CDR3 comprises 11 residues. The V gene lost 8 bases and the J gene lost 2 bases, with 6 bases spanning the gap. Germline CDR1 LGHDT, CDR2 YNNKEL (reference sequence). CDR3 bases: TGTGCCAGCGGGGGGAACTATGGCTACACCTTC. Translation: CASGGNYGYTF.

This sequence joins TRBV2 and TRBJ2-5; 7 bases fit TRBD2. The CDR3 covers 15 residues. Unmatched junction bases numbered 11, after V lost 6 bases and J lost 4 bases. CDR1 and CDR2 (germline): SNHLY, FYNNEI. This CDR3 is CASRNGGGNLETQYF. In DNA form, the CDR3 reads TGTGCCAGCAGGAATGGGGGGGGGAATCTAGAGACCCAGTACTTC.

The chain uses TRBV29-1 and TRBJ1-2; TRBD1 is a possible D gene (6 bases). With 0 bases removed from V and 0 bases from J, the gap between germline ends came to 8 bases. The CDR3 length is 14 residues. Germline-derived CDR1 and CDR2 are SQVTM and ANQGSEA. As DNA, the CDR3 is TGCAGCGTTGAAGAGACAGGAGCTAACTATGGCTACACCTTC. The encoded protein is CSVEETGANYGYTF. Full variable domain (rest looked up from reference TRBV29-1 and TRBJ1-2): SAVISQKPSRDICQRGTSLTIQCQVDSQVTMMFWYRQQPGQSLTLIATANQGSEATYESGFVIDKFPISRPNLTFSTLTVSNMSPEDSSIYLCSVEETGANYGYTFGSGTRLTVV.

This chain joins TRBV5-4 and TRBJ1-2, with D maybe TRBD1 (5 bases). The CDR3 totals 13 residues. Per germline, CDR1 SGHNT and CDR2 YYREEE (reference sequence). The germline V and J ends were trimmed by 4 bases and 3 bases, with 10 bases remaining between them. CDR3 sequence (DNA): TGTGCCAGCAGCCCCAAAGGGGACTATGGCTACACCTTC. Encoded protein: CASSPKGDYGYTF.

The J gene is TRBJ2-5, the V gene TRBV5-1; 8 bases agree with TRBD2. V was pared by 0 bases and J by 5 bases, with 9 bases of the junction left unmatched. Germline values: CDR1 SGHRS, CDR2 YFSETQ. The CDR3 is 16 amino acids. The CDR3 loop is CASSLGLATRGETQYF. CDR3 coding DNA: TGCGCCAGCAGCTTGGGACTAGCGACCCGAGGGGAGACCCAGTACTTC.

The chain recombines TRBV2 with TRBJ2-3; 9 nucleotides align to TRBD1. Germline V lookup: CDR1 SNHLY, CDR2 FYNNEI. V was pared by 7 bases and J by 2 bases, with 7 bases of the junction left unmatched. The CDR3 totals 15 residues. CDR3 DNA: TGTGCCAGCACAAGGGGGACAGGGATCACAGATACGCAGTATTTT. It is translated as CASTRGTGITDTQYF.

Within the sample, this clone is large (0.1 to 1%). This chain joins TRBV5-4 and TRBJ2-7; 13 bases map to TRBD2. Germline assignment: CDR1 SGHNT and CDR2 YYREEE (reference sequence). The CDR3 length is 16 residues. V gave up 0 bases and J gave up 4 bases; unmatched junction bases: 4. For the CDR3, the DNA is TGTGCCAGCAGCTTGGAAGGACTAGCGGGAGTTTACGAGCAGTACTTC. It is translated as CASSLEGLAGVYEQYF.

The genes are TRBV6-5 and TRBJ1-1; TRBD1 matches at 7 bases. The CDR3 length is 15 residues. Germline CDR1 and CDR2: MNHEY and SVGAGI. Losses at the gene ends were 5 bases for V and 6 bases for J; bases not matched to a gene: 12. CDR3 in amino acids: CASSNPTGNAAEAFF. In nucleotides, the CDR3 is TGTGCCAGCAGTAACCCGACAGGGAATGCCGCTGAAGCTTTCTTT.

This chain joins TRBV10-3 and TRBJ2-5, with TRBD1 matching 10 bases. Losses at the gene ends were 5 bases for V and 5 bases for J; bases not matched to a gene: 8. The CDR3 contains 15 residues. The germline V gene has CDR1 ENHRY and CDR2 SYGVKD. The CDR3 is CAISSGTGVRETQYF. The CDR3, as DNA: TGTGCCATCAGTTCCGGGACAGGGGTACGTGAGACCCAGTACTTC.

The V call is TRBV5-1, the J call TRBJ2-1; D perhaps matches TRBD1 (7 bases). Germline V gene lookup returns CDR1 SGHRS and CDR2 YFSETQ. V dropped 4 bases and J dropped 12 bases, with 17 bases sitting between them. The CDR3 runs 13 residues. CDR3 sequence: CASSPRGVSGQFF. The CDR3 region has the DNA TGCGCCAGCAGCCCCAGGGGGGTATCCGGGCAGTTCTTC.

This chain joins TRBV5-6 and TRBJ1-1; no definite D call. The CDR3 covers 17 residues. Germline V gene sequence: CDR1 SGHDT, CDR2 YYEEEE. Trimming pared 5 bases from V and 5 bases from J, leaving 25 bases between. The CDR3 nucleotides are TGTGCCAGCAGTCACAACCGGGCCAGGAGGCCTGGGACTGAAGCTTTCTTT. This sequence encodes CASSHNRARRPGTEAFF.

For this clone: The sample holds other DNA sequences that translate to the same CDR3. The V gene is TRBV11-3, the J gene TRBJ2-1; 12 positions agree with TRBD2. Looked up from germline, CDR1 is SGHNT and CDR2 is YENEEA. The J segment lost 8 bases and the V segment lost 2 bases, leaving 4 bases of the junction unmatched. CDR3 length equals 15 residues. DNA for the CDR3: TGTGCCAGCAGCTTACTAGCGGGAGGGCCCTATGAGCAGTTCTTC. This encodes CASSLLAGGPYEQFF.

The chain uses TRBV7-3 and TRBJ2-5; 7 nucleotides line up with TRBD2. CDR1 is SGHTA, CDR2 FQGTGA, per germline. The J segment lost 1 base and the V segment lost 3 bases, leaving 5 bases of the junction unmatched. The CDR3 extends over 15 amino acids. The CDR3 protein is CASSFQGGPQETQYF. The CDR3 DNA reads as TGTGCCAGCAGCTTCCAGGGAGGGCCCCAAGAGACCCAGTACTTC.